This T cell receptor beta chain was retrieved from a study of blood T cells in healthy people across ages. Across the whole study: With template switching, about one barcoded beta molecule was captured per two T cells. Study results and limitations: Comparison with aged donors showed that long-lived donors had more naive CD4+ cells and higher diversity.

Trimming cost V 4 bases and J 7 bases, with 14 bases left between them. CDR3 length: 13 amino acids. Germline CDR1 is LNHNV and CDR2 is YYDKDF (reference sequence). In its sample, this clonotype was seen once. Its antigen is not known. Together with a sample-barcoded 5' primer, a J-beta primer mix was included in a second PCR lasting about 7 to 12 cycles. TCRdb reprocessed the 5' RACE reads with MiXCR, giving one entry per CDR3 protein. This table has about 1.1 million distinct CDR3 sequences, about two fifths appearing once. The sample consisted of blood. V and J are TRBV15 and TRBJ2-7; no reliable D call. This TCR was recovered from a man aged 18-30 years in good health. CDR3 amino acids: CATSTTVSPEQYF. The CDR3 DNA follows: TGTGCCACCAGCACCACCGTCAGTCCTGAGCAGTACTTC.